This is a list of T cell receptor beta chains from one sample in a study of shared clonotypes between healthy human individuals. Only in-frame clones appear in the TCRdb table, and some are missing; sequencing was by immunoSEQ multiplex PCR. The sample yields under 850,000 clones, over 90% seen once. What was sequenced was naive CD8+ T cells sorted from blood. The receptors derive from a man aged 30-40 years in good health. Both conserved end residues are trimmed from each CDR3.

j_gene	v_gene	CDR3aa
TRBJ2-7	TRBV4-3	ASSPDRALSEQY
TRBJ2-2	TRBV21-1	ASSKVWTSGRFTGELF
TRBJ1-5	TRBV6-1	ASVGQGNQPQH
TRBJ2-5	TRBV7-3	ASSLTGLAGETQY
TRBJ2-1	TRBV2	ASSGKRESSYNEQF
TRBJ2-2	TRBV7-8	ASSLDGGAHTGELF
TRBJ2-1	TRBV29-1	SVEPESSYNEQF
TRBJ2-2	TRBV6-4	ASSDEASGFVGELF
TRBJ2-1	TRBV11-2	ASSPPLTANEQF
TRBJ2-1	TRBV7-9	ASSLEELAGIYNEQF
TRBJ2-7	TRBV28	ASSLLAGESSWAYEQY
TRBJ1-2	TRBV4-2	ASSQDVLGGTLYGYT
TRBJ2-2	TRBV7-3	ASSFSPSQGTGELF
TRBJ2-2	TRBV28	ASSLRRGNTGELF
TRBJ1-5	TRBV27	ASRPKPGQSLTYSNQPQH
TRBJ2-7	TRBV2	ASRGAIYEQY
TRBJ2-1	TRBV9	ASSVGGGVYNEQF
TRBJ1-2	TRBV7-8	ASSLDREYGYT
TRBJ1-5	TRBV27	ASKYAGGSGNQPQH
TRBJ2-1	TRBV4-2	ASSLSSQAEQF
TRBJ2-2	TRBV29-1	SALGRENTGELF
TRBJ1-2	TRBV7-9	ASSLMADLGGYT
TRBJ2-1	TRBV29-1	SVEGLAEDYEQF